This TCR beta chain was obtained from a study of cytomegalovirus exposure and HLA in healthy donors. In the study overall: Earlier, roughly 120 million unique TCR beta sequences were recovered from about 200 million T cells by an analysis. Of over 300 genotyped donors, about 81% clustered with self-reported Caucasian donors.

Only a few counts were recorded for this clone. Use of 60 Vbeta and 13 Jbeta primers characterized the PCR. Sequenced by immunoSEQ multiplex PCR; TCRdb stores in-frame clones only, minus some. Found here are fewer than 250,000 clones, around 80% of them singletons; the top ten hold 2.9%. Deletions cut 1 base from V and 0 bases from J, with 13 bases between. The CDR3 totals 16 residues. Germline V gene sequence: CDR1 LGHNA, CDR2 YSLEER. The chain employs TRBV4-3 and TRBJ2-7; possibly TRBD2 for D (6 bases). The TCR comes from a man in his thirties or forties in good health and CMV-seronegative. The sample was PBMCs. CDR3 protein: CASSQALGGISYEQYF. CDR3 DNA sequence: TGCGCCAGCAGCCAAGCTCTCGGAGGGATCTCCTACGAGCAGTACTTC.